The source of this TCR beta chain is a study of blood T cells in healthy people across ages (dated by TCRdb to the mid-2010s). About the full investigation: In model experiments, template switching captured about one uniquely barcoded TCR beta cDNA molecule for every two T cells. Donors of different ages were randomly distributed across sequencing lanes to avoid experimental bias. The study analyzed two additional independent replicas of 1 million unique cDNA reads from the same blood draw for two donors, one aged 18 to 29 and one aged 80 or older. The donors were split into four age groups: young (average 16 years), middle-aged (over 35), aged (roughly 68) and long-lived (about 74). The study measured age-related changes in TCR beta repertoire diversity using deep sequencing normalized with unique cDNA molecular identifiers.

On this clonotype itself: Its binding antigen is unknown. There are no base qualities to consult, and no much larger clone falls within one base.

Deletion took 1 base off V and 6 bases off J, with a span of 13 bases between the germline ends. The CDR3 goes from the cysteine to the phenylalanine over 14 residues. Solely the CDR3 DNA is kept, with 42 bases framed from the first base. From a lookup of the germline V gene (reference sequence), CDR1 and CDR2 are LGHDT and YNNKEL. On the study overall, not on this receptor specifically: Total diversity estimates from one million sequenced T cells were considered lower bounds and underestimates. Observed TCR beta diversity per million T cells fell roughly linearly with age, and a significant reduction was already apparent by age roughly 40. The long-lived group showed more naive CD4+ T cells, fewer expanded clones and increased TCR diversity than the aged group, suggesting age selection. A strong correlation was found between observed TCR beta diversity and the percentage of naive T cells measured by flow cytometry. Bulk unsorted PBMC profiling prevented conclusive comparison of naive and antigen-experienced compartments. Donor CMV infection status was unknown, potentially confounding age-related changes in expanded clonotypes.

Systemically healthy Caucasian individuals from Russia, 35 to 50 in total and aged roughly 6 to 100 years, were included as donors. Each donor gave ten milliliters of peripheral blood, collected into EDTA-treated Vacutainer tubes. Ficoll-Paque density-gradient centrifugation was used to isolate PBMCs, with at least 7 million per sample. Total RNA was extracted from PBMCs with Trizol reagent, with at least 6 micrograms obtained per sample. Naive CD45RAhigh/CD27high T cell percentages were measured by flow cytometry on a PBMC aliquot from every donor. The method was 5' RACE. Instrument on record: Illumina HiSeq 2500. The second PCR ran for about 7 to 11 cycles and used a J-beta primer mix along with a sample-barcoded 5' primer. A template-switch 5' adaptor carrying 12 random nucleotides introduced a unique molecular identifier onto each TCR beta cDNA molecule. Each sample yielded at least 2.5 million CDR3-containing paired-end reads. First-strand cDNA was synthesized from all RNA with the Mint cDNA synthesis kit, primed by a TRBC-specific oligonucleotide. Following uracil-DNA glycosylase treatment, a first 18-cycle PCR with universal primers M1SS and BC2_uni_R was performed on all cDNA. Per the source publication's procedure: For normalization, 1 million high-quality reads, each with a distinct molecular identifier, were randomly selected from each sample. Reads sharing molecular identifiers were discarded rather than binned into consensus sequences. MiTCR, set to a Q25 quality threshold and the strictest error-elimination algorithm, was used for CDR3 identification, clonotype clustering and error correction. Lower-bound total TCR beta diversity was estimated with a nonparametric unseen species model using Euler transformation. Through fastp at Q25 and MiXCR, TCRdb rebuilt clones from the public reads, retaining in-frame beta chains. Here each entry gathers all rows of one CDR3 protein and keeps the most common genes and DNA. TCRdb's processing, not the authors' own work, is the source of the V and J calls. In all, the sample holds 780,000 or so distinct CDR3 sequences, and roughly 53% of those were seen once. Roughly 37% of the sample lies in the top ten.

The chain is encoded by TRBV3-1 joined to TRBJ2-7; the D gene could be either TRBD1 or TRBD2, each agreeing at 7 bases. The specimen was blood. The receptor was isolated from a man at least 80 years old in good health. The sequence in DNA is TGTGCCAGCAGCCAAGGACAGGGACTAAGCGAGCAGTACTTC. The translation is CASSQGQGLSEQYF.